The following is a T cell receptor beta chain sequence with its context. What this receptor recognizes is not known. No base-level quality is on record; no much larger clone is a single base apart. Collaborating institutions collected whole blood in K2EDTA tubes following their own protocols. Collaborator samples were shipped for TCRbeta analysis as frozen whole blood, isolated PBMCs, or DNA extracted from either sample type. This entry comes from a study of blood T cell repertoires in COVID-19 (dated by TCRdb to 2020 to 2022). With regard to the full study: Samples covering the acute and convalescent phases of COVID-19 were provided by collaborators in the United States, Italy and Spain. The samples were drawn from the first 160 participants of the ongoing ImmuneRACE study and from about 1,200 subjects provided by 6 global collaborators. The material from the prospective study consisted of cDNA or gDNA derived from T cells, B-cell-depleted T cells, or PBMCs. Subjects who had been exposed to COVID-19, were actively infected with it, or had recovered from it provided the deeply sampled blood TCRbeta repertoires that made up the dataset. Where available, HLA class I and class II types were taken from metadata supplied by the sample provider and were not determined by assay-based typing. The sample metadata nearly always contained a de-identified subject ID, COVID-19 status, age in years and sex. The repertoires were released in a freely available public database meant as a resource for research on the immune response to SARS-CoV-2. Results and caveats for the whole study, not just this receptor: The amount of clinical and demographic metadata varied by source and participant and was provided uncurated.

TCRbeta CDR3 regions were amplified from genomic DNA by means of the immunoSEQ Assay, a bias-controlled multiplex PCR. On the study's bioinformatics: The number of nucleated cells in each sample was estimated by amplification of reference gene primers within the assay. To quantify the absolute abundance of each unique TCRbeta CDR3 rearrangement, sequence reads were collapsed and filtered. For each sample, productive Simpson clonality was calculated as the square root of Simpson's diversity index over productive rearrangements. TCRdb limited this immuneACCESS table to in-frame rearrangements with V and J called. A share of clones is missing; checked studies link under half to unresolved V genes, and the rest is unexplained. D and trimming come from the DNA, and the V and J calls and clone size come from that table. The sample has 50,000 or so clones on record, roughly 79% of them singletons. About 5.3% of the sample goes to the ten largest clones.

The TCR sequence derives from an older woman with acute or convalescent COVID-19. Sequencing used peripheral blood.

The CDR3 reads as follows: CASKWGGDNEKLFF. The bases are TGTGCCAGCAAATGGGGAGGGGATAATGAAAAACTGTTTTTT. The sequence joins TRBV3-1 (or the pseudogene TRBV3-2) to TRBJ1-4; 5 matching bases give a weak D call of TRBD1. Relative to germline, V is 7 bases shorter and J is 4 bases shorter, with 13 bases between their ends. Its CDR3 holds 14 amino acids, cysteine through phenylalanine. Only CDR3 DNA remains: 42 bases, in frame from the first base. CDR1 and CDR2, per the germline V gene (reference sequence), are LGHDT and YNNKEL.